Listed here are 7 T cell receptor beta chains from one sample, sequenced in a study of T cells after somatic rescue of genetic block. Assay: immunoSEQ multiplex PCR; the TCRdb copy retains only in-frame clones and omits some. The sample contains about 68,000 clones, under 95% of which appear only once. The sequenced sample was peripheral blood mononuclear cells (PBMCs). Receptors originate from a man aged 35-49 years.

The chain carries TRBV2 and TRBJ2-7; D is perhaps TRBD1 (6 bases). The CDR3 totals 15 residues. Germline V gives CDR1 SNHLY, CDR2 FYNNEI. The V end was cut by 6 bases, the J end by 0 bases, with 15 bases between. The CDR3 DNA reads TGTGCCAGCAGCCTAGACAGGAGAAGCTCCTACGAGCAGTACTTC. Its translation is CASSLDRRSSYEQYF.

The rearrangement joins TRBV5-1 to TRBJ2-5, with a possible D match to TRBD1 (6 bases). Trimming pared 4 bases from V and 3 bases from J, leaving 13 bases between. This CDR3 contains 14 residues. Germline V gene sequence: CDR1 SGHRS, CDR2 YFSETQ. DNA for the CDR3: TGCGCCAGCAGCGGTACAGCAGGGGAAGAGACCCAGTACTTC. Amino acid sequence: CASSGTAGEETQYF.

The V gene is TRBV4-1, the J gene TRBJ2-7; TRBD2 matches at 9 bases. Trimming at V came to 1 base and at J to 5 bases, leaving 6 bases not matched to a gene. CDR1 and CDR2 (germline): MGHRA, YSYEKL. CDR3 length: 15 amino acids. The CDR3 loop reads CASSQVSGGPNEQYF. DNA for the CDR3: TGCGCCAGCAGCCAAGTTAGCGGGGGACCGAACGAGCAGTACTTC.

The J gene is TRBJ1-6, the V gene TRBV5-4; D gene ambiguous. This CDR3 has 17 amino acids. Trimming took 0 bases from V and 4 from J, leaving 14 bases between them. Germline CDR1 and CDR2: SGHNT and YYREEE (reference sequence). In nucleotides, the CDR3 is TGTGCCAGCAGCTTGGCCCGCCCGCGTATTTATAATTCACCCCTCCACTTT. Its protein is CASSLARPRIYNSPLHF.

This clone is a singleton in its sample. CDR3 loop: CASSLQHSTGELFF. The CDR3, as DNA: TGTGCCAGCAGTTTACAACACTCCACCGGGGAGCTGTTTTTT. The chain joins TRBV27 to TRBJ2-2; D gene unclear. CDR3 length: 14 amino acids. CDR1 MNHEY and CDR2 SMNVEV come from the germline V gene (reference sequence). Trimming pared 2 bases from V and 4 bases from J, leaving 8 bases between.

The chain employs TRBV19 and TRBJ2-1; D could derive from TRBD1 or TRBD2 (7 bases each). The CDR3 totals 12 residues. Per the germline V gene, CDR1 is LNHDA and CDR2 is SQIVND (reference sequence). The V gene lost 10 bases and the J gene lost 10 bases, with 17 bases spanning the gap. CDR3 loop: CATSGGAGEQFF. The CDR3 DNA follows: TGTGCCACATCAGGGGGGGCTGGGGAGCAGTTCTTC.

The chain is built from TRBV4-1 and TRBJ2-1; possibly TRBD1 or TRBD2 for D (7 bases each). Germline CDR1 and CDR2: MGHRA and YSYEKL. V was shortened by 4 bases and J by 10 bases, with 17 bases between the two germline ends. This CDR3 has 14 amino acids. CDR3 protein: CASSRSQGGGEQFF. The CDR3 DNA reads TGCGCCAGCAGCCGCTCCCAGGGGGGAGGGGAGCAGTTCTTC.